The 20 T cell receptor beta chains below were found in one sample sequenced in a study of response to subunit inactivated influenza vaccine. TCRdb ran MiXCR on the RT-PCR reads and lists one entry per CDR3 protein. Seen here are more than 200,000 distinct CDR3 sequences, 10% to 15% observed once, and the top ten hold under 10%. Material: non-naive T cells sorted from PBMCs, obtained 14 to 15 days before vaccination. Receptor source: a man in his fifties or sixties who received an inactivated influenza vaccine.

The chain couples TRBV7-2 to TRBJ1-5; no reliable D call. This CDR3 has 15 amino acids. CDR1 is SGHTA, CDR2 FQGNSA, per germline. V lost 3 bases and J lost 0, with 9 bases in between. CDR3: CASSLVSYSNQPQHF. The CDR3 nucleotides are TGTGCCAGCAGCTTGGTGTCGTATAGCAATCAGCCCCAGCATTTT.

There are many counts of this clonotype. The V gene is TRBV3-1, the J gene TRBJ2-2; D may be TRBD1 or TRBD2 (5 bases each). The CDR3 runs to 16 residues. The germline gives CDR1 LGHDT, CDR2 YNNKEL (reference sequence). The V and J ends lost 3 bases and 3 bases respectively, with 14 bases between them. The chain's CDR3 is CASSQTPGGHTGELFF. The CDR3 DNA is TGTGCCAGCAGCCAGACACCTGGGGGACACACCGGGGAGCTGTTTTTT.

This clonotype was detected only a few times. CDR3 loop: CASSVAPGDTQYF. The CDR3 region has the DNA TGTGCCAGCAGCGTAGCTCCGGGCGATACGCAGTATTTT. The V gene is TRBV9, the J gene TRBJ2-3; no clear D. The germline V gene has CDR1 SGDLS and CDR2 YYNGEE. There are 13 residues in the CDR3. Trimming left V 0 bases short and J 6 bases short, with 8 bases between.

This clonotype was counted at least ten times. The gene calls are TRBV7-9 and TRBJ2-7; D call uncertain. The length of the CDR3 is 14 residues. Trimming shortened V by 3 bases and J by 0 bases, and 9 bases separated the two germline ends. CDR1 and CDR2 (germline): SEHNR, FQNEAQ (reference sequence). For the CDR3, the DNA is TGTGCCAGCAGCTTTGACAAGAGCTCCTACGAGCAGTACTTC. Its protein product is CASSFDKSSYEQYF.

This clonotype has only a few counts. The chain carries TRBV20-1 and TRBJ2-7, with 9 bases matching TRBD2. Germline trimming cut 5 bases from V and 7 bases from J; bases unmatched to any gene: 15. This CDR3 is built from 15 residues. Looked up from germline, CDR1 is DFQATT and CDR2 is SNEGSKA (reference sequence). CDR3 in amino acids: CSAPSGTSPRREQYF. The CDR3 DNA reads TGCAGTGCTCCTTCCGGGACTAGCCCCCGTCGAGAGCAGTACTTC.

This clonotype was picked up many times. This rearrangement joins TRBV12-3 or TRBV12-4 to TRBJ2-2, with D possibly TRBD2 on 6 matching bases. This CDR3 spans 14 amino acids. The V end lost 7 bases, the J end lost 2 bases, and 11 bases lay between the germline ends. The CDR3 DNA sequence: TGTGCCAGCACCCGGACTACTAACACCGGGGAGCTGTTTTTT. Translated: CASTRTTNTGELFF.

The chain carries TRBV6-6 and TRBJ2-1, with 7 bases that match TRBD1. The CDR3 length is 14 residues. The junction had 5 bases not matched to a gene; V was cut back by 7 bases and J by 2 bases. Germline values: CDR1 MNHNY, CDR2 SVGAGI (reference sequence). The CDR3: CASKGTVAYNEQFF. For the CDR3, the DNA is TGTGCCAGCAAGGGGACAGTGGCCTACAATGAGCAGTTCTTC.

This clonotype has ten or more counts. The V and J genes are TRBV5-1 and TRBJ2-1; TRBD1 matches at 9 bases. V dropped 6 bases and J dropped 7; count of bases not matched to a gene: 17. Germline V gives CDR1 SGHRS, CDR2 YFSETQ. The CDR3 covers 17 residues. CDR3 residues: CASNPSFPGQGRNEQFF. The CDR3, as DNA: TGCGCCAGCAACCCATCTTTTCCGGGACAGGGTCGGAATGAGCAGTTCTTC.

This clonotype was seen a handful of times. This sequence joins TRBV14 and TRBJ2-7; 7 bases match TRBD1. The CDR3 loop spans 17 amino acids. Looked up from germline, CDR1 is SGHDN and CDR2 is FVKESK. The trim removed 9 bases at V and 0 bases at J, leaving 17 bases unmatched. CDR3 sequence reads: CASSYGRTGVVSYEQYF. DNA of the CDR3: TGTGCCAGTTCCTACGGGCGAACAGGGGTGGTCTCCTACGAGCAGTACTTC.

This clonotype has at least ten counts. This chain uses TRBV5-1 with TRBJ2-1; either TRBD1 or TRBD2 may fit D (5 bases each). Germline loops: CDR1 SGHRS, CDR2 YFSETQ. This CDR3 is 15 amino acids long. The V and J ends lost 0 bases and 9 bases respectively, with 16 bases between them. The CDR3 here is CASSLEPVGTSEQFF. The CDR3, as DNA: TGCGCCAGCAGCTTGGAACCGGTGGGGACCAGTGAGCAGTTCTTC. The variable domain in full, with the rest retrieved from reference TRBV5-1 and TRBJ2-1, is KAGVTQTPRYLIKTRGQQVTLSCSPISGHRSVSWYQQTPGQGLQFLFEYFSETQRNKGNFPGRFSGRQFSNSRSEMNVSTLELGDSALYLCASSLEPVGTSEQFFGPGTRLTVL.

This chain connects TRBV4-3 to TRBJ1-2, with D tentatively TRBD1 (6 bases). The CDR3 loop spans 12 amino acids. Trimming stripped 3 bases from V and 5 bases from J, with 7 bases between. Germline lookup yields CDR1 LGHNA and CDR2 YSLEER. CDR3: CASSQTGYGYTF. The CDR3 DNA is TGCGCCAGCAGCCAGACAGGTTATGGCTACACCTTC.

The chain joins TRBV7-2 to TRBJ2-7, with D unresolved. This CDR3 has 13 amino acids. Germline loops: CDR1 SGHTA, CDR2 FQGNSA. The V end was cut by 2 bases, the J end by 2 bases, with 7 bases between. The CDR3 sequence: CASSLFHTYEQYF. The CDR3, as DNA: TGTGCCAGCAGCTTATTTCATACCTACGAGCAGTACTTC.

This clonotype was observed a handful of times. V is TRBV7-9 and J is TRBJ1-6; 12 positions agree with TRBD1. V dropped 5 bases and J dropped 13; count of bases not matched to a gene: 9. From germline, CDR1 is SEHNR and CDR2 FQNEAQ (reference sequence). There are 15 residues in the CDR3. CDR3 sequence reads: CASSRTGTGGTPLHF. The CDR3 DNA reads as TGTGCCAGCAGCCGGACCGGGACAGGGGGCACTCCCCTCCACTTT.

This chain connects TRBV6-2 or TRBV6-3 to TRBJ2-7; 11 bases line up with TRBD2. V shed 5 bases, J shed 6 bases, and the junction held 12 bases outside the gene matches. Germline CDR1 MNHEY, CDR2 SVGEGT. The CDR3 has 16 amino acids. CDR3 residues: CASSLPVTSGRSEQYF. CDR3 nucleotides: TGTGCCAGCAGTCTTCCCGTTACTAGCGGGAGAAGCGAGCAGTACTTC.

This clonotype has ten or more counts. The CDR3 protein is CSVEGQMNTGELFF. The CDR3 DNA is TGCAGCGTTGAAGGGCAGATGAACACCGGGGAGCTGTTTTTT. The rearrangement joins TRBV29-1 to TRBJ2-2; D is ambiguous. Germline V lookup: CDR1 SQVTM, CDR2 ANQGSEA. V was shortened by 1 base and J by 1 base, with 7 bases between the two germline ends. This CDR3 spans 14 amino acids.

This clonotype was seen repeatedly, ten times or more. This CDR3 is CASSSVVRKGPVYGYTF. The DNA for the CDR3 is TGTGCCAGCAGTTCCGTCGTGAGGAAGGGTCCCGTCTATGGCTACACCTTC. The chain links TRBV28 to TRBJ1-2; D gene uncertain. Trimming left V 4 bases short and J 4 bases short, with 22 bases between. Germline V gives CDR1 MDHEN, CDR2 SYDVKM. The length of the CDR3 is 17 residues.

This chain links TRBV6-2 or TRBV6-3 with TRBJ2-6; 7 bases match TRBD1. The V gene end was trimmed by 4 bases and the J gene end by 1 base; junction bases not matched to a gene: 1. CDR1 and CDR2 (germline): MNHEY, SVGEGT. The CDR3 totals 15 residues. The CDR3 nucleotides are TGTGCCAGCAGTTCGACAGGGTCTGGGGCCAACGTCCTGACTTTC. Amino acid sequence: CASSSTGSGANVLTF.

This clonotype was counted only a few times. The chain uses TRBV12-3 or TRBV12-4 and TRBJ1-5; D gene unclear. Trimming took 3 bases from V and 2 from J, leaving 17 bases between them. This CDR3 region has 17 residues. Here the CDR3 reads CASSFYGRGRGNQPQHF. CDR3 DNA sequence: TGTGCCAGCAGTTTTTACGGACGTGGTAGGGGCAATCAGCCCCAGCATTTT.

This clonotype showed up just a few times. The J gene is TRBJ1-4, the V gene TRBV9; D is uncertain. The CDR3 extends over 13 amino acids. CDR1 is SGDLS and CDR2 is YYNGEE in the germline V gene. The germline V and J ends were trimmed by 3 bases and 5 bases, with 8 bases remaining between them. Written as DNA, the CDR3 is TGTGCCAGCAGCGGGGCCCTAAATGAAAAACTGTTTTTT. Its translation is CASSGALNEKLFF.

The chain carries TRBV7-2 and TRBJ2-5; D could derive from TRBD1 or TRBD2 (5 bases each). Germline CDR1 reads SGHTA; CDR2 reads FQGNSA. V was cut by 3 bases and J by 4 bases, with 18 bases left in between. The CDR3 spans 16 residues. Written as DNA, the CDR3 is TGTGCCAGCAGCTTCACCCCCCCCGGGGCGGGAGAGACCCAGTACTTC. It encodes CASSFTPPGAGETQYF.